This T cell receptor beta chain originates from a study of cytomegalovirus exposure and HLA in healthy donors. Study as a whole: Of some 410 genotyped donors, more than 65% grouped in the Caucasian-associated ancestry cluster.

Study results and limitations: Altogether, 150 or so TCR beta chains were recorded as cytomegalovirus-associated.

Remarks on this clone: Antigen specificity is unknown.

The ends were cut back, 5 bases at V and 4 bases at J, with 8 bases in the middle. Germline CDR1 is SNHLY and CDR2 is FYNNEI. The CDR3 has 12 residues. With 60 Vbeta and 13 Jbeta primers, the PCR was carried out. Generated by immunoSEQ multiplex PCR, the TCRdb table keeps only in-frame clones and is missing some. Among about 110,000 clones listed, 55% to 65% were seen once. This sequence was found in a man aged 25-45 years in good health and CMV-seropositive. Sequences were obtained from PBMCs. The genes are TRBV2 and TRBJ2-5; maybe TRBD1 (6 bases). The CDR3 is CASSRTAETQYF. The CDR3, as DNA: TGTGCCAGCAGTCGGACAGCAGAGACCCAGTACTTC.